These 20 T cell receptor beta chains originate from one sample sequenced in a study of T cells in narcolepsy. Sequenced by immunoSEQ multiplex PCR; TCRdb stores in-frame clones only, minus some. The data contain 25,000 to 35,000 clones, about four fifths of them singletons. Specimen: CD45RA- memory CD4+ T cells from PBMCs. The source of these receptors is a human donor with narcolepsy.

The chain is built from TRBV10-3 and TRBJ2-5; the match to TRBD2 covers 10 bases. The CDR3 runs to 15 residues. Trimming cost V 2 bases and J 6 bases; bases outside gene matches: 6. Germline V gene data show CDR1 as ENHRY and CDR2 as SYGVKD. The CDR3 sequence is CAISEGLAGVKTQYF. CDR3 in DNA: TGTGCCATCAGTGAGGGTCTAGCGGGAGTGAAGACCCAGTACTTC.

V gene TRBV14 combines with J gene TRBJ2-5; 10 bases agree with TRBD2. V lost 2 bases and J lost 4; bases outside the gene matches: 7. This CDR3 has 16 residues. CDR1 is SGHDN, CDR2 FVKESK, per germline. The CDR3 DNA follows: TGTGCCAGCAGCCAAAAAGCTAGCGGGAGAGGAGAGACCCAGTACTTC. It encodes CASSQKASGRGETQYF.

Here the CDR3 DNA reads TGTGCCAGCAGCTTACTCGGAGGGTACGAGCAGTACTTC. Its translation: CASSLLGGYEQYF. The chain carries TRBV11-1 and TRBJ2-7; possible D gene TRBD2, 6 bases. The CDR3 length is 13 residues. The V gene lost 2 bases and the J gene lost 4 bases, with 9 bases spanning the gap. Germline V gene sequence: CDR1 SGHAT, CDR2 FQDESV (reference sequence).

The V and J genes are TRBV7-2 and TRBJ1-5; no clear D gene. This CDR3 comprises 12 residues. V lost 4 bases and J lost 4, with 5 bases in between. The germline gives CDR1 SGHTA, CDR2 FQGNSA. The CDR3 DNA is TGTGCCAGCAGCTCCCAGAATCAGCCCCAGCATTTT. It is translated as CASSSQNQPQHF. Full variable domain (rest looked up from reference TRBV7-2 and TRBJ1-5): GAGVSQSPSNKVTEKGKDVELRCDPISGHTALYWYRQSLGQGLEFLIYFQGNSAPDKSGLPSDRFSAERTGGSVSTLTIQRTQQEDSAVYLCASSSQNQPQHFGDGTRLSIL.

The chain combines TRBV11-2 with TRBJ1-1, with D unclear. This CDR3 has 15 residues. In germline, CDR1 is SGHAT, CDR2 FQNNGV. Trimming cost V 2 bases and J 7 bases, with 17 bases left between them. CDR3 amino acids: CASSLLGREGLEAFF. As DNA, the CDR3 is TGTGCCAGCAGCTTATTAGGGCGGGAGGGTCTTGAAGCTTTCTTT.

The table lists this clone with a count of one. The chain combines TRBV7-9 with TRBJ2-1; 7 bases line up with TRBD2. Germline-derived CDR1 and CDR2 are SEHNR and FQNEAQ (reference sequence). This CDR3 region has 13 residues. With V trimmed by 1 base and J by 10 bases, 4 bases remained unmatched. CDR3 loop: CASSLEISGEQFF. As DNA, the CDR3 is TGTGCCAGCAGCTTAGAGATTAGCGGGGAGCAGTTCTTC.

The V call is TRBV7-3, the J call TRBJ2-6, with TRBD2 matching 7 bases. Germline V gene sequence: CDR1 SGHTA, CDR2 FQGTGA. This CDR3 has 14 amino acids. With 9 bases clipped from V and 4 bases from J, the junction kept 6 bases outside the gene matches. The CDR3 protein is CASRRREGANVLTF. The CDR3 nucleotides read TGTGCCAGTCGAAGGCGGGAGGGGGCCAACGTCCTGACTTTC.

The genes are TRBV19 and TRBJ1-5; tentative D call: TRBD1 (6 bases). Germline loops: CDR1 LNHDA, CDR2 SQIVND (reference sequence). The CDR3 is 14 amino acids. Trimming cost V 3 bases and J 7 bases, with 13 bases left between them. The CDR3 sequence: CASSMGRGLQPQHF. The CDR3 coding sequence is TGTGCCAGTAGTATGGGCCGGGGGCTGCAGCCCCAGCATTTT. The full variable domain, its missing parts supplied by reference TRBV19 and TRBJ1-5, is DGGITQSPKYLFRKEGQNVTLSCEQNLNHDAMYWYRQDPGQGLRLIYYSQIVNDFQKGDIAEGYSVSREKKESFPLTVTSAQKNPTAFYLCASSMGRGLQPQHFGDGTRLSIL.

The genes are TRBV4-2 and TRBJ1-1; D unresolved. This CDR3 has 13 amino acids. Per germline, CDR1 LGHNA and CDR2 YNFKEQ. V was pared by 4 bases and J by 0 bases, with 6 bases between. DNA of the CDR3: TGTGCCAGCAGCCTACAGATGAACACTGAAGCTTTCTTT. Its translation is CASSLQMNTEAFF.

This clone appeared a single time. The chain carries TRBV28 and TRBJ1-1; D not resolved. The length of the CDR3 is 14 residues. Germline lookup yields CDR1 MDHEN and CDR2 SYDVKM. Trimming removed 10 bases from V and 1 base from J, with 16 bases in between. CDR3 amino acids: CAIEKYMENTEAFF. The CDR3 bases are TGTGCCATCGAGAAATATATGGAGAACACTGAAGCTTTCTTT.

The rearrangement links TRBV2 to TRBJ2-1; TRBD2 agrees at 10 bases. Per germline, CDR1 SNHLY and CDR2 FYNNEI. The CDR3 length is 13 residues. The V and J ends lost 5 bases and 16 bases, in that order; junction bases with no gene match: 11. The CDR3 region has the DNA TGTGCCAGCAGTACTAGCGGGACTCTTATTGAATTCTTC. Its translation: CASSTSGTLIEFF.

The rearrangement links TRBV27 to TRBJ1-5; D is uncertain. Deletions cut 3 bases from V and 6 bases from J, with 9 bases between. The CDR3 has 13 amino acids. Germline CDR1 reads MNHEY; CDR2 reads SMNVEV (reference sequence). The CDR3 nucleotides are TGTGCCAGCAGTTTGAAAAATACTCAGCCCCAGCATTTT. It specifies CASSLKNTQPQHF.

By share, this clone counts as medium-sized. The J gene is TRBJ1-5, the V gene TRBV4-2; no definite D call. The V gene lost 0 bases and the J gene lost 7 bases, with 7 bases spanning the gap. Germline V lookup: CDR1 LGHNA, CDR2 YNFKEQ. The CDR3 contains 13 residues. The DNA for the CDR3 is TGTGCCAGCAGCCAAGAGATCCGACAGCCCCAGCATTTT. As protein: CASSQEIRQPQHF.

This sequence joins TRBV9 and TRBJ2-7, with no clear D. This CDR3 is built from 13 residues. V shed 2 bases and J shed 7 bases, with 13 bases lying between them. Per the germline V gene, CDR1 is SGDLS and CDR2 is YYNGEE. The CDR3: CASSVGVGDEQYF. The CDR3 DNA sequence: TGTGCCAGCAGCGTTGGGGTCGGTGATGAGCAGTACTTC.

The chain is built from TRBV7-8 and TRBJ2-5; no definite D call. TRBJ2-7 explains the end of the DNA better; the J call may be wrong. The CDR3 consists of 14 residues. Germline assignment: CDR1 SGHVS and CDR2 FQNEAQ. The CDR3, as DNA: TGTGCCAGCAGCTTAGCGCACGGAACCTACGAGCAGTACTTC. It translates to CASSLAHGTYEQYF.

This clone was picked up one time. The rearrangement joins TRBV29-1 to TRBJ2-5; 7 bases agree with TRBD1. The CDR3 extends over 15 amino acids. V gave up 6 bases and J gave up 1 base; unmatched junction bases: 11. Germline V gene sequence: CDR1 SQVTM, CDR2 ANQGSEA. CDR3: CSVDLFRDSQETQYF. DNA for the CDR3: TGCAGCGTCGATCTGTTCCGGGACAGCCAAGAGACCCAGTACTTC.

V and J are TRBV28 and TRBJ1-6; possible D gene TRBD1, 5 bases. The V and J ends lost 2 bases and 5 bases respectively, with 10 bases between them. CDR3 length: 15 residues. CDR1 MDHEN and CDR2 SYDVKM come from the germline V gene. The CDR3 bases are TGTGCCAGCAGTTTAAGGACACAGAATAATTCACCCCTCCACTTT. Its protein product is CASSLRTQNNSPLHF.

This sequence joins TRBV5-6 and TRBJ1-5, with D possibly TRBD1 on 5 matching bases. CDR1 and CDR2 (germline): SGHDT, YYEEEE. V was shortened by 3 bases and J by 3 bases, with 19 bases between the two germline ends. The CDR3 runs 17 residues. CDR3 sequence reads: CASSWGRGRADNQPQHF. The DNA for the CDR3 is TGTGCCAGCAGCTGGGGGAGAGGGCGCGCGGACAATCAGCCCCAGCATTTT. The variable domain in full, with the rest retrieved from reference TRBV5-6 and TRBJ1-5, is DAGVTQSPTHLIKTRGQQVTLRCSPKSGHDTVSWYQQALGQGPQFIFQYYEEEERQRGNFPDRFSGHQFPNYSSELNVNALLLGDSALYLCASSWGRGRADNQPQHFGDGTRLSIL.

The V and J genes are TRBV10-3 and TRBJ2-7, with D perhaps TRBD2 (6 bases). The CDR3 runs 15 residues. Trimming stripped 10 bases from V and 5 bases from J, with 24 bases between. Germline V lookup: CDR1 ENHRY, CDR2 SYGVKD. CDR3 amino acids: CATSVIGGSVDEQYF. For the CDR3, the DNA is TGTGCCACCTCGGTGATCGGAGGGAGTGTCGACGAGCAGTACTTC.

This clone is classed as medium-sized. This rearrangement joins TRBV19 to TRBJ2-2; no reliable D call. V was cut by 3 bases and J by 5 bases, with 4 bases left in between. The CDR3 covers 12 residues. Germline V gives CDR1 LNHDA, CDR2 SQIVND (reference sequence). The CDR3 here is CASSIVTGELFF. The CDR3 nucleotides read TGTGCCAGTAGTATTGTTACCGGGGAGCTGTTTTTT.